The rows below give T cell receptor beta chains drawn from one sample of a study of CD8+CD57+ T cells in acquired aplastic anemia. One entry per CDR3 protein results from TCRdb running MiXCR on the reads. The repertoire has approximately 200,000 distinct CDR3 sequences, about three fifths of them found once; the top ten carry 40% to 55%. The sequenced sample was sorted CD4+, CD8+, or CD8+CD57+ T cells (not recorded which) from PBMCs. The source is a human donor with severe aplastic anemia or a healthy control (not recorded which). Each CDR3 is given without its conserved first and last residue. Fields, in order: CDR3 length, V gene, J gene, CDR3 protein.

13	TRBV20-1	TRBJ2-1	SASPSGGGGDEQF
12	TRBV12-3/TRBV12-4	TRBJ1-1	ASSVGPLNTEAF
12	TRBV19	TRBJ1-1	ASTRQAGGTEAF
13	TRBV15	TRBJ2-7	ATSSLRRSGNEQY
16	TRBV24-1	TRBJ2-3	ATSDLSERGGMTDTQY
12	TRBV7-2	TRBJ1-2	ASSLLTGNYGYT
12	TRBV15	TRBJ2-5	ATSRNRGPETQY
15	TRBV10-1	TRBJ1-5	ASPRGRGGCWNQPQH
12	TRBV5-1	TRBJ2-7	ASSVGQGRYEQY
14	TRBV12-3/TRBV12-4	TRBJ2-2	ASSDYRGRNTGELF
12	TRBV13	TRBJ2-7	ASSWSSFPYEQY
15	TRBV15	TRBJ2-1	ATSRDRGRATYNEQL
13	TRBV7-2	TRBJ2-5	ASSETILTGETQY
12	TRBV2	TRBJ2-7	ASSDQGTTYEQY
14	TRBV2	TRBJ1-1	ASSELRQAPSGEAF
11	TRBV2	TRBJ1-5	ASWTGSNQPQH
12	TRBV19	TRBJ1-5	ASSINGPNQPQH
15	TRBV7-9	TRBJ2-2	ASSLDRLAGRGGELF
14	TRBV9	TRBJ2-2	ASSVAGLAGTGELF
14	TRBV12-3/TRBV12-4	TRBJ2-6	ASSAHRTSGANVLT
13	TRBV20-1	TRBJ2-3	SARDLASITDTQY
14	TRBV7-9	TRBJ2-1	ASSPSSGRAYNEQF
12	TRBV6-6	TRBJ2-5	ASSYLAGLETQY
11	TRBV7-8	TRBJ1-1	ASSLGVRAEAF
10	TRBV29-1	TRBJ2-2	SVQGNTGELF
14	TRBV5-1	TRBJ2-7	ASSLEAAGGQYEQY
13	TRBV20-1	TRBJ2-1	SARGRWQLYNEQF
14	TRBV2	TRBJ1-2	ASTRTSDKSSNGYT
13	TRBV25-1	TRBJ2-7	ASSELEGSPYEQY
11	TRBV20-1	TRBJ2-7	SARAIVSYEQY
11	TRBV20-1	TRBJ2-7	SATGFRVYEQY
12	TRBV7-8	TRBJ1-1	ASSLRDSGTEAF
11	TRBV29-1	TRBJ2-7	SVRAGFSYEQY